This T cell receptor beta chain comes out of a study of blood T cell repertoires in COVID-19. About the study: The cDNA or gDNA used as material had been derived from T cells, B-cell-depleted T cells, or PBMCs.

Clones were sequenced by immunoSEQ multiplex PCR, and TCRdb holds only the in-frame ones, with some missing. The sample holds approximately 220,000 clones, approximately 78% seen once. The clonotype originates from a woman at least 80 years old with acute or convalescent COVID-19. Sequenced input: peripheral blood.

The CDR3: CAISVVEGQYGYTF. CDR3 DNA sequence: TGTGCCATCAGTGTTGTTGAGGGACAGTATGGCTACACCTTC. The J gene is TRBJ1-2, the V gene TRBV10-3; 7 bases fit TRBD1. The V and J ends lost 4 bases and 5 bases, in that order; junction bases with no gene match: 7. Germline lookup yields CDR1 ENHRY and CDR2 SYGVKD. The CDR3 has 14 amino acids.